Shown below are 13 T cell receptor beta chains from a single sample sequenced in a study of cytomegalovirus exposure and HLA in healthy donors. Libraries were prepared by immunoSEQ multiplex PCR; TCRdb keeps only in-frame clonotypes and omits some of them. In the table there are 120,000 to 150,000 clones, 70% to 90% of which are singletons. The source material was PBMCs. All receptors come from a woman younger than 35 in good health and CMV-seropositive.

The sample holds a few counts of this clone. The chain joins TRBV28 to TRBJ1-3; 7 bases map to TRBD1. Germline CDR1 MDHEN, CDR2 SYDVKM. J gave up 3 bases and V 7 bases, and 0 bases lay outside the gene matches. CDR3 length: 12 amino acids. Here the CDR3 reads CASNRGGNTIYF. For the CDR3, the DNA is TGTGCCAGCAACAGGGGTGGAAACACCATATATTTT.

The chain links TRBV9 to TRBJ2-2, with 10 positions matching TRBD2. The CDR3 sequence is 18 residues long. After removal of 2 bases from V and 5 bases from J, the junction contained 12 bases not matched to a gene. The germline V gene encodes CDR1 SGDLS and CDR2 YYNGEE. The CDR3 nucleotides read TGTGCCAGCAGCGTGTTTGGGGGACTAGCGCCATTTACCGGGGAGCTGTTTTTT. Its translation is CASSVFGGLAPFTGELFF.

The gene calls are TRBV10-3 and TRBJ2-1, with 8 bases lining up with TRBD2. The length of the CDR3 is 15 residues. Per the germline V gene, CDR1 is ENHRY and CDR2 is SYGVKD. Trimming cost V 10 bases and J 7 bases; bases outside gene matches: 15. CDR3 in amino acids: CATEPGSGSSNEQFF. The CDR3 nucleotides are TGTGCCACCGAACCCGGGAGCGGGAGTTCGAATGAGCAGTTCTTC.

The chain recombines TRBV2 with TRBJ1-1; TRBD1 matches at 7 bases. Germline V gene lookup returns CDR1 SNHLY and CDR2 FYNNEI. The ends lost 6 bases at V and 0 bases at J; junction bases unmatched: 4. The CDR3 is 14 residues long. The CDR3 DNA reads TGTGCCAGCAGCACACAGGGGCTGAACACTGAAGCTTTCTTT. This sequence encodes CASSTQGLNTEAFF.

The chain combines TRBV10-1 with TRBJ2-1; TRBD2 aligns across 10 bases. Germline V CDR1 and CDR2: WNHNN, SYGVQD (reference sequence). Losses at the gene ends were 4 bases for V and 6 bases for J; bases not matched to a gene: 0. The CDR3 is 13 amino acids. In nucleotides, the CDR3 is TGCGCCAGCAGTGGGACTAGCGGCAATGAGCAGTTCTTC. Its translation is CASSGTSGNEQFF.

This rearrangement joins TRBV28 to TRBJ2-7, with TRBD1 as a possible D gene (7 bases). With 5 bases removed from V and 0 bases from J, the gap between germline ends came to 14 bases. Per the germline V gene, CDR1 is MDHEN and CDR2 is SYDVKM. This CDR3 spans 15 amino acids. In DNA, the CDR3 is TGTGCCAGCAGTCCAAACAGGGGACTCTCCTACGAGCAGTACTTC. The encoded protein is CASSPNRGLSYEQYF.

This chain connects TRBV11-2 to TRBJ2-4, with TRBD2 as a possible D gene (6 bases). Germline CDR1 SGHAT, CDR2 FQNNGV. The germline V and J ends were trimmed by 1 base and 0 bases, with 19 bases remaining between them. This CDR3 contains 19 residues. CDR3 nucleotides: TGTGCCAGCAGCTTAGCGTGGGCCGGGGGTTATTTAGCCAAAAACATTCAGTACTTC. Residues: CASSLAWAGGYLAKNIQYF.

This rearrangement joins TRBV6-5 to TRBJ2-7; the D gene is possibly TRBD2 (5 bases). The ends were cut back, 0 bases at V and 4 bases at J, with 7 bases in the middle. CDR1 is MNHEY and CDR2 is SVGAGI in the germline V gene. The CDR3 length is 13 residues. The CDR3 loop is CASSYSGVYEQYF. CDR3 in DNA: TGTGCCAGCAGTTACTCCGGGGTGTACGAGCAGTACTTC.

The chain combines TRBV6-4 with TRBJ2-3, with 9 bases lining up with TRBD2. This CDR3 spans 16 amino acids. V trimming: 6 bases; J trimming: 1 base; junction bases outside the gene matches: 8. Germline V gene lookup returns CDR1 MRHNA and CDR2 SNTAGT. The CDR3 region has the DNA TGTGCCAGCAGACAGGGACTAGCATTTTGCACAGATACGCAGTATTTT. Its translation: CASRQGLAFCTDTQYF.

V gene TRBV5-8 combines with J gene TRBJ2-7; 9 positions match TRBD2. CDR1 SGHTS and CDR2 YDEGEE come from the germline V gene. The CDR3 covers 13 residues. J gave up 6 bases and V 4 bases, and 5 bases lay outside the gene matches. As DNA, the CDR3 is TGTGCCAGCAGCCCGGGACTAGCAGTCGAGCAGTACTTC. Encoded protein: CASSPGLAVEQYF.

The rearrangement links TRBV11-3 to TRBJ2-2, with 9 bases that match TRBD2. Germline CDR1 is SGHNT and CDR2 is YENEEA. The CDR3 spans 17 residues. The ends lost 1 base at V and 8 bases at J; junction bases unmatched: 11. CDR3 in DNA: TGTGCCAGCAGCTTAGCCAAACCGGGACTAGCCGCTGGGGAGCTGTTTTTT. Amino acid sequence: CASSLAKPGLAAGELFF.

The rearrangement uses TRBV29-1 and TRBJ1-2, with D possibly matching TRBD1 (6 bases). From germline, CDR1 is SQVTM and CDR2 ANQGSEA. The CDR3 runs to 15 residues. V lost 1 base and J lost 4, with 16 bases in between. The CDR3 DNA sequence: TGCAGCGTTGAAGGGTCCTGGACAGCCAGCTATGGCTACACCTTC. It is translated as CSVEGSWTASYGYTF.

This chain connects TRBV7-8 to TRBJ2-3; TRBD2 aligns across 7 bases. The CDR3 has 15 amino acids. V lost 5 bases and J lost 6; bases outside the gene matches: 11. CDR1 SGHVS and CDR2 FQNEAQ come from the germline V gene. CDR3 residues: CASSPGLVLMDTQYF. The CDR3 DNA is TGTGCCAGCAGCCCCGGACTAGTCCTTATGGATACGCAGTATTTT.